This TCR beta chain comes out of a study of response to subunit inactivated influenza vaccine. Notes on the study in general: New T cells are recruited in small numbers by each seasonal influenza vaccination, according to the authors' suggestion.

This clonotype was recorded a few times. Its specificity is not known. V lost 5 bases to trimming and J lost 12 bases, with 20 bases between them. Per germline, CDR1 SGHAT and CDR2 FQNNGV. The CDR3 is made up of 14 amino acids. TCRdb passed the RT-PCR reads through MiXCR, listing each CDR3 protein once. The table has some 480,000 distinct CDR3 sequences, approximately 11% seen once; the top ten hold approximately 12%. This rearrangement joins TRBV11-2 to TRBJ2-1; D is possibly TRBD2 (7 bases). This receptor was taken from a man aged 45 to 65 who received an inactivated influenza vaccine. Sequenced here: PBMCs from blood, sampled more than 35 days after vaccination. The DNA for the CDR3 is TGTGCCAGCAGCCAGAGGGGGGGGACCAACGTGCAGTTCTTC. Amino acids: CASSQRGGTNVQFF.